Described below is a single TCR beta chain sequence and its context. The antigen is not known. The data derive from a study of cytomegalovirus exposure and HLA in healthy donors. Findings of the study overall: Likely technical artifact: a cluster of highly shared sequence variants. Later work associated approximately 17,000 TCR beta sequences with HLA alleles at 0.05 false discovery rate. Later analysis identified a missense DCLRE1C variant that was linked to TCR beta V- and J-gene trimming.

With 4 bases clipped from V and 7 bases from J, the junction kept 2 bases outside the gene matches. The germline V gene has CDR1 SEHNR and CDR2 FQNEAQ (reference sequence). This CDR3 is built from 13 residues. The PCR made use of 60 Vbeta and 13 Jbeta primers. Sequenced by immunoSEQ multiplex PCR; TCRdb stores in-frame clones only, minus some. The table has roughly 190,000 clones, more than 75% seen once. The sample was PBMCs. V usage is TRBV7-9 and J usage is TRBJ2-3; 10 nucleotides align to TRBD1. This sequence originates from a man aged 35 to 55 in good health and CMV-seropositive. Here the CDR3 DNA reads TGTGCCAGCAGCTCCGACAGGGGGCATACGCAGTATTTT. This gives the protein CASSSDRGHTQYF.